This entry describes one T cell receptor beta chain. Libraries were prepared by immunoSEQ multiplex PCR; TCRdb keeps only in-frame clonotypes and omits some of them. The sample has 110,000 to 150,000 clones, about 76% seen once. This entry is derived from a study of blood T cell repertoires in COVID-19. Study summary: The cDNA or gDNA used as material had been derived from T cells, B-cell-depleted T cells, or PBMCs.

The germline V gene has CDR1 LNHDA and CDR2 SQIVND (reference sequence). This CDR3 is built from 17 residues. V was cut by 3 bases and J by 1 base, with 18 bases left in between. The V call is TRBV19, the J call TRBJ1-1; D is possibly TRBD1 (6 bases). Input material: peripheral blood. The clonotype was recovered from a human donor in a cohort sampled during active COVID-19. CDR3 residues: CASSIRRGGHQNTEAFF. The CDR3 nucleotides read TGTGCCAGTAGTATTAGGAGAGGGGGACACCAGAACACTGAAGCTTTCTTT.